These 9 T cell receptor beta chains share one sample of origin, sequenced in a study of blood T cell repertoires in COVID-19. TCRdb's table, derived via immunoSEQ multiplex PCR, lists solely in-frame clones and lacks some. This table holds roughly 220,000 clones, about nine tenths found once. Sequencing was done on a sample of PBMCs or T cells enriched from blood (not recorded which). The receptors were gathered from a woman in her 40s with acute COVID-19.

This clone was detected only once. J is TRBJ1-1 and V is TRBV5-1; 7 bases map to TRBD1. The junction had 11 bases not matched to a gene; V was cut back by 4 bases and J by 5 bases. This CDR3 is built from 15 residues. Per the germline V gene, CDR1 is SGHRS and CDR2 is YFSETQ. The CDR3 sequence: CASSPGDRAMTEAFF. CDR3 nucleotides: TGCGCCAGCAGCCCGGGAGACAGGGCGATGACTGAAGCTTTCTTT.

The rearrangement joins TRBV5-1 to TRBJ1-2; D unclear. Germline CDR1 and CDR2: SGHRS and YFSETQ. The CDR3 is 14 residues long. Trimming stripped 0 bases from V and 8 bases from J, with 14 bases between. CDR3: CASSLDVGRMGYTF. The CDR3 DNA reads TGCGCCAGCAGCTTGGATGTGGGGAGGATGGGCTACACCTTC.

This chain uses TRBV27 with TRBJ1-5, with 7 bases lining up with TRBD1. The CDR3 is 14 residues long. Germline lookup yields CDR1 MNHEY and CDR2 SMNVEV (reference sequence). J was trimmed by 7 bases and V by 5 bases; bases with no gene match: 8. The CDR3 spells CASSQWTGRQPQHF. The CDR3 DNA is TGTGCCAGCAGTCAATGGACAGGTCGACAGCCCCAGCATTTT.

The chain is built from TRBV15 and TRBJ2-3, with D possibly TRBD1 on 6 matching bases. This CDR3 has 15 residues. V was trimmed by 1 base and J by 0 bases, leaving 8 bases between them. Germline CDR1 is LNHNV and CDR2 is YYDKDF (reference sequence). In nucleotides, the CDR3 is TGTGCCACCAGCAGAGGACAGGATAGCACAGATACGCAGTATTTT. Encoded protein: CATSRGQDSTDTQYF.

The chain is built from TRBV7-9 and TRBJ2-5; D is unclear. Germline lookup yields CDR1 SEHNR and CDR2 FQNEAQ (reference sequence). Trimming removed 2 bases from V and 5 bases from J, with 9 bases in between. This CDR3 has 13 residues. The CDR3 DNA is TGTGCCAGCAGCTTATCGAGTATCGAGACCCAGTACTTC. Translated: CASSLSSIETQYF.

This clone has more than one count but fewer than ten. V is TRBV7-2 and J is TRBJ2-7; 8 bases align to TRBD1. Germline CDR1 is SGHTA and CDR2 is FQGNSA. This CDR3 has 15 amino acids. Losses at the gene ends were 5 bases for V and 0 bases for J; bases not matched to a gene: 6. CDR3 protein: CASSGRQGFSYEQYF. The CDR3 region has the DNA TGTGCCAGCAGCGGACGACAGGGGTTCTCCTACGAGCAGTACTTC.

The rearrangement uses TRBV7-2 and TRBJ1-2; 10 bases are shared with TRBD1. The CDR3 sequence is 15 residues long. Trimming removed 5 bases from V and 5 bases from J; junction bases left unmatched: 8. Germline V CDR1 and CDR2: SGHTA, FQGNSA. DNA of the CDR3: TGTGCCAGCAGCGGAGACAGGGGGCATCGGTATGGCTACACCTTC. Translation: CASSGDRGHRYGYTF.

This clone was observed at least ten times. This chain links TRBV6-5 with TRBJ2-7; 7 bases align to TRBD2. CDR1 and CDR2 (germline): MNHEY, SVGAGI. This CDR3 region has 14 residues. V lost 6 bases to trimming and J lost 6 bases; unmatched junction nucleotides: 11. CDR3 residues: CASRTRDPGGEQYV. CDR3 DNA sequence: TGTGCCAGCAGGACCCGGGACCCGGGGGGCGAGCAGTACGTC.

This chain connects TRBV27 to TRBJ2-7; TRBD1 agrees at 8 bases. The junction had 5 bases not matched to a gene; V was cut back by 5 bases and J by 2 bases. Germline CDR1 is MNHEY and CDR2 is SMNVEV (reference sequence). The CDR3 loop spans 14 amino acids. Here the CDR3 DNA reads TGTGCCAGCAGTCTCGGACAGGGTACCTACGAGCAGTACTTC. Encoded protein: CASSLGQGTYEQYF.